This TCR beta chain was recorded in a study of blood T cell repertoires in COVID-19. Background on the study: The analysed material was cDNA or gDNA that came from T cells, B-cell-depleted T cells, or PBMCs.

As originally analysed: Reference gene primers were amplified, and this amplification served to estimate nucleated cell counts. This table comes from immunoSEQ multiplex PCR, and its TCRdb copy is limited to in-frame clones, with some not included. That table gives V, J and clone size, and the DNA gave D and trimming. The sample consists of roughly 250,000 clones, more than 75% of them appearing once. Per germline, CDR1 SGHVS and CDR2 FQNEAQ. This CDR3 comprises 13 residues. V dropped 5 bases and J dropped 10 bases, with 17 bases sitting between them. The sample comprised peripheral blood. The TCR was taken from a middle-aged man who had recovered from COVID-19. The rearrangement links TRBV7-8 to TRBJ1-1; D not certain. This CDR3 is CASSPLRASGAFF. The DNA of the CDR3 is TGTGCCAGCAGCCCCCTGAGGGCCTCGGGAGCTTTCTTT. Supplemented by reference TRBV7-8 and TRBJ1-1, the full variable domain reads GAGVSQSPRYKVAKRGQDVALRCDPISGHVSLFWYQQALGQGPEFLTYFQNEAQLDKSGLPSDRFFAERPEGSVSTLKIQRTQQEDSAVYLCASSPLRASGAFFGQGTRLTVV.